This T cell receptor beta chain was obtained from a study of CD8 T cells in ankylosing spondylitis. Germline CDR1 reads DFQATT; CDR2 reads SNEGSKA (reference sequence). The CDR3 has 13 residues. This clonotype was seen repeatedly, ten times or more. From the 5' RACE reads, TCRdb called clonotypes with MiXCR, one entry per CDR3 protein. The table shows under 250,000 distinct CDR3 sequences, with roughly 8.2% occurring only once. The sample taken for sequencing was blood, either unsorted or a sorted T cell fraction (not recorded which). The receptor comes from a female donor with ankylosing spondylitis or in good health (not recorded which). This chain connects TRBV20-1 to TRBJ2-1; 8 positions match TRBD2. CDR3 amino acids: CRGWGLAYNEQFF. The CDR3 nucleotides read TGCAGAGGATGGGGACTAGCCTACAATGAGCAGTTCTTC.